This T cell receptor beta chain was found in a study of shared clonotypes between healthy human individuals. Study background: Every donor yielded three CD4 naive, three CD4 memory, two CD8 naive and one CD8 memory plate.

Deep level was the assay's run setting. Some clones are missing from TCRdb's copy, which holds only in-frame ones; the method was immunoSEQ multiplex PCR. This table holds over 950,000 clones, 60% to 80% found once. Details on this clone: Its antigen is not identified.

Looked up from germline, CDR1 is LGHNA and CDR2 is YNFKEQ. With V trimmed by 4 bases and J by 8 bases, 4 bases remained unmatched. This CDR3 has 13 amino acids. Broader study findings: Sorted-subset samples were not fully sequenced, rarefaction indicated. Generation probabilities of non-shared clonotypes were lower (relative to those shared by all four donors).

The chain has TRBV4-2 and TRBJ2-1; TRBD2 matches 8 bases. The clonotype was recovered from a man younger than 30 in good health. Some clones in this sample may be carry-over from other donors' samples. Source material: memory CD4+ T cells from PBMCs. Subset denoted: CD45RA-negative fraction. The CDR3 nucleotides are TGTGCCAGCAGCCGGGGACTAGACTATGAGCAGTTCTTC. The encoded protein is CASSRGLDYEQFF.